The rows below give T cell receptor beta chains drawn from one sample of a study of blood T cell repertoires in COVID-19. Libraries were prepared by immunoSEQ multiplex PCR; TCRdb keeps only in-frame clonotypes and omits some of them. The sample holds about 43,000 clones, about four fifths seen once. Sequencing was carried out using peripheral blood. Every receptor here comes from a woman aged 60-75 years with acute or convalescent COVID-19. The CDR3 runs from the conserved cysteine through the conserved F or W. The D gene is left open where the match is weak. The listing skips clone size in some rows; elsewhere it reads once, few, many or a size class.

J gene | V gene | D gene | clone size | CDR3 DNA | CDR3 protein
TRBJ2-3 | TRBV4-1 | NA | NA | TGCGCCAGCAGCCAAGATCCAGGTACGGGGAACACAGATACGCAGTATTTT | CASSQDPGTGNTDTQYF
TRBJ1-2 | TRBV7-8 | NA | NA | TGTGCCAGCAGCTTGTCGGACAGCGTATATGCGGGCTACACCTTC | CASSLSDSVYAGYTF
TRBJ1-6 | TRBV19 | TRBD1 | NA | TGTGCCAGTAGTCCATGGGACAGGGACCTCAATTCACCCCTCCACTTT | CASSPWDRDLNSPLHF
TRBJ2-7 | TRBV10-3 | NA | NA | TGTGCCATCAGTGAGTCCGGGCTACAGGGCTACGAGCAGTACTTC | CAISESGLQGYEQYF
TRBJ2-1 | TRBV24-1 | NA | NA | TGTGCCACCAGTGATGCAACTAAGGCCACCTACAATGAGCAGTTCTTC | CATSDATKATYNEQFF
TRBJ2-1 | TRBV19 | TRBD1 | NA | TGTGCCAGTAGTATACGACAGGGGGGCCACAATGAGCAGTTCTTC | CASSIRQGGHNEQFF
TRBJ1-2 | TRBV19 | NA | NA | TGTGCCAGTAGTCCCGTGTTAGCTAACTATGGCTACACCTTC | CASSPVLANYGYTF
TRBJ2-2 | TRBV9 | NA | NA | TGTGCCAGCAGCTTTACAGGGTCGAACACCGGGGAGCTGTTTTTT | CASSFTGSNTGELFF
TRBJ1-2 | TRBV9 | TRBD1 | NA | TGTGCCAGCAGCGGAACCGGGACAGGGGGCTCTCATGGCTACACCTTC | CASSGTGTGGSHGYTF
TRBJ2-7 | TRBV11-2 | NA | few | TGTGCCAGCAGCTTAGCGGCTACTGAGGACGAGCAGTACTTC | CASSLAATEDEQYF
TRBJ1-5 | TRBV27 | TRBD1 | NA | TGTGCCAGCAGTTTTAGGGGGACAGGCGATCAGCCCCAGCATTTT | CASSFRGTGDQPQHF
TRBJ2-7 | TRBV7-2 | TRBD2 | NA | TGTGCCAGCAGCTTGGGACTAGCGGGGATCGAGCAGTACTTC | CASSLGLAGIEQYF
TRBJ2-7 | TRBV6-5 | NA | NA | TGTGCCAGCGCTGGTGGGGGCGCCCACGAGCAGTACTTC | CASAGGGAHEQYF
TRBJ1-2 | TRBV27 | TRBD1 | once | TGTGCCAGCTCAGACTCGGGGACAGGGTACCTACCCACCTTC | CASSDSGTGYLPTF
TRBJ2-7 | TRBV6-5 | NA | NA | TGTGCCAGCATCAATGAACAGTCCTACGAGCAGTACTTC | CASINEQSYEQYF
TRBJ2-7 | TRBV5-6 | TRBD1 | once | TGTGCCAGCAGTTCCGGGACAGGGGCATACGAGCAGTACTTC | CASSSGTGAYEQYF
TRBJ2-1 | TRBV11-3 | NA | once | TGTGCCAGCAGCTTAGTTGCAGACAATGAGCAGTTCTTC | CASSLVADNEQFF
TRBJ2-7 | TRBV5-1 | NA | NA | TGCGCCAGCAGCTTGGACGGGCAGGGGACCTACGAGCAGTACTTC | CASSLDGQGTYEQYF
TRBJ2-2 | TRBV2 | NA | NA | TGTGCCAGCAGTGATTTTAGCATGGCCGGGGAGCTGTTTTTT | CASSDFSMAGELFF
TRBJ2-7 | TRBV7-8 | TRBD1 | NA | TGTGCCAGCAGCTTAGTTACCCAGGGGGCATTTGGCGAGCAGTACTTC | CASSLVTQGAFGEQYF
TRBJ1-5 | TRBV6-6 | NA | few | TGTGCCAGCAGTTATGACAGAGGCAATCAGCCCCAGCATTTT | CASSYDRGNQPQHF